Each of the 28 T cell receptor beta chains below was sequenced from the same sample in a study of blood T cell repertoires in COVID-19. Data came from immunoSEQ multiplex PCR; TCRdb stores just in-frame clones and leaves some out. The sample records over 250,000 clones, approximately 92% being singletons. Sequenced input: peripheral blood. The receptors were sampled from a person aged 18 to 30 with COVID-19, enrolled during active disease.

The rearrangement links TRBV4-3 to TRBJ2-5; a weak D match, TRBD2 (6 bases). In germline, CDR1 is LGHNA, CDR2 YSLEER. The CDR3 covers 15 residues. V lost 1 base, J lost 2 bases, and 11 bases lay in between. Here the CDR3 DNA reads TGCGCCAGCAGCCAAGGGGGCGGGGCACAAGAGACCCAGTACTTC. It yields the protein CASSQGGGAQETQYF.

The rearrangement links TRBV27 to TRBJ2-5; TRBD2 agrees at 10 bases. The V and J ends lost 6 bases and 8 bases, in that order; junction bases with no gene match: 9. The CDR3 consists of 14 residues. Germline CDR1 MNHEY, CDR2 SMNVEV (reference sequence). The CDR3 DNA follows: TGTGCCAGCAGGAAAGGGATAGCGGGAGGTACCCAGTACTTC. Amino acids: CASRKGIAGGTQYF.

In DNA form, the CDR3 reads TGTGCCACCAGTGATTCAAAGGTGGGAGCGGGGAAGACCCAGTACTTC. It translates to CATSDSKVGAGKTQYF. The rearrangement joins TRBV24-1 to TRBJ2-5, with 7 bases that match TRBD2. CDR3 length: 16 residues. Germline V gene sequence: CDR1 KGHDR, CDR2 SFDVKD. After removal of 2 bases from V and 6 bases from J, the junction contained 11 bases not matched to a gene.

The CDR3 region is CASSTGYEQYF. As DNA, the CDR3 is TGTGCCAGCAGCACAGGGTACGAGCAGTACTTC. J is TRBJ2-7 and V is TRBV5-5; D might be TRBD1 (6 bases). V lost 4 bases and J 4 bases, leaving 6 bases between the germline ends. Looked up from germline, CDR1 is SGHKS and CDR2 is YYEKEE (reference sequence). The CDR3 is made up of 11 amino acids.

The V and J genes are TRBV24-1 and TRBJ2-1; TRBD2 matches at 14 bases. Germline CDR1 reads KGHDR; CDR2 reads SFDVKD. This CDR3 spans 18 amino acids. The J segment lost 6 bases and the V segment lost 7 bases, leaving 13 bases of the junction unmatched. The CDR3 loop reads CATRATILGTSGGNEQFF. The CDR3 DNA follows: TGTGCCACCAGAGCGACTATACTCGGGACTAGCGGGGGCAATGAGCAGTTCTTC.

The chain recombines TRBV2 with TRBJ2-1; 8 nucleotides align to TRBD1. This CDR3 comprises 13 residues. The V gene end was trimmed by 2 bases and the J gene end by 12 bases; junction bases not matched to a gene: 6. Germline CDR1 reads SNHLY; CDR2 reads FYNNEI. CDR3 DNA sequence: TGTGCCAGCAGTGAACAGGGGGCGCTGGGGCAGTTCTTC. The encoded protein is CASSEQGALGQFF.

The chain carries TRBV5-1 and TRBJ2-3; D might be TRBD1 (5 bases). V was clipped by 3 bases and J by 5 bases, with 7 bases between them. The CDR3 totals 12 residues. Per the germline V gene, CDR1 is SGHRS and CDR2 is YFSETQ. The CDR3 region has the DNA TGCGCCAGCAGCTCTCAGGGAGATACGCAGTATTTT. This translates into CASSSQGDTQYF.

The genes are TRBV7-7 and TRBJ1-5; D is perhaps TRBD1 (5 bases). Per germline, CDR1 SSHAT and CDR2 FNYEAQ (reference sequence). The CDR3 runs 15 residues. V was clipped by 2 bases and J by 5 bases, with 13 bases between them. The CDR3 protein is CASSLLGVRDQPQHF. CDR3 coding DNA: TGTGCCAGCAGCTTACTAGGGGTACGCGATCAGCCCCAGCATTTT.

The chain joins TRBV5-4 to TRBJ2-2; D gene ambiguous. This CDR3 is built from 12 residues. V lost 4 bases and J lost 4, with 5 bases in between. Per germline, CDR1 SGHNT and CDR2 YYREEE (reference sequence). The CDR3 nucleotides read TGTGCCAGCAGCGCGGCCACCGGGGAGCTGTTTTTT. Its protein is CASSAATGELFF.

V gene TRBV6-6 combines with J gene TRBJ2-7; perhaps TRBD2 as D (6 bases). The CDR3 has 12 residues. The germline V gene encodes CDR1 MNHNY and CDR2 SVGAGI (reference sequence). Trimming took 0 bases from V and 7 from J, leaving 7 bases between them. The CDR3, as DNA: TGTGCCAGCAGTTACTCCGGGGGAGAGCAGTACTTC. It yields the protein CASSYSGGEQYF.

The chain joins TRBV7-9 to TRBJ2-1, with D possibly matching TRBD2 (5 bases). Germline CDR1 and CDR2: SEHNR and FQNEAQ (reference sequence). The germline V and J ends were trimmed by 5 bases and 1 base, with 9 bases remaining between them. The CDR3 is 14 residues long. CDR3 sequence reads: CASSGRDSYNEQFF. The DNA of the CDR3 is TGTGCCAGCAGCGGACGGGATTCCTACAATGAGCAGTTCTTC.

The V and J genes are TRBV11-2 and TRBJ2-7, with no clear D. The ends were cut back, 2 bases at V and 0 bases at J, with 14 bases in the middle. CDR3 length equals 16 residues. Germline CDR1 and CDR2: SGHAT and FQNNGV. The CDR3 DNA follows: TGTGCCAGCAGCTTAATCCTAGGCTCGGGCTCCTACGAGCAGTACTTC. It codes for CASSLILGSGSYEQYF. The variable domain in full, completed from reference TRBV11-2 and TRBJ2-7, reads EAGVAQSPRYKIIEKRQSVAFWCNPISGHATLYWYQQILGQGPKLLIQFQNNGVVDDSQLPKDRFSAERLKGVDSTLKIQPAKLEDSAVYLCASSLILGSGSYEQYFGPGTRLTVT.

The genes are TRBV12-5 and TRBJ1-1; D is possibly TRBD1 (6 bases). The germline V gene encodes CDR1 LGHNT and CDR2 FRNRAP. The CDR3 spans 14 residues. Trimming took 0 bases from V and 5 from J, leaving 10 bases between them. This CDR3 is CASGLVQGATEAFF. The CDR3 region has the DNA TGTGCTAGTGGTTTGGTACAGGGCGCGACTGAAGCTTTCTTT.

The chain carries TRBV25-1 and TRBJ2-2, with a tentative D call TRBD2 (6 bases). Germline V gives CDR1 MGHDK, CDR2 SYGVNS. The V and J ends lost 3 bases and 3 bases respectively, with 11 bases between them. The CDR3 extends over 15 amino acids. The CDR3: CASSETRVDTGELFF. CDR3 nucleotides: TGTGCCAGCAGTGAGACTAGGGTCGACACCGGGGAGCTGTTTTTT.

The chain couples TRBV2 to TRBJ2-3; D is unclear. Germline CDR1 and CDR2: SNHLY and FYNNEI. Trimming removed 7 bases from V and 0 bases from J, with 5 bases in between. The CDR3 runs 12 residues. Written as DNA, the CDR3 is TGTGCCAGCAAAACTAGCACAGATACGCAGTATTTT. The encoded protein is CASKTSTDTQYF.

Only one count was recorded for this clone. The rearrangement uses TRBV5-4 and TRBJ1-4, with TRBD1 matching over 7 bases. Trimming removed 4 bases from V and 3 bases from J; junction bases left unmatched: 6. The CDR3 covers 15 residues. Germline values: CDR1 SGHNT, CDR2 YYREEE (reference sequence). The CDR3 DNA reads TGTGCCAGCAGCCTAGGGGGCCGGGCTAATGAAAAACTGTTTTTT. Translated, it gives CASSLGGRANEKLFF. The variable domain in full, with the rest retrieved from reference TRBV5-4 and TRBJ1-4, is ETGVTQSPTHLIKTRGQQVTLRCSSQSGHNTVSWYQQALGQGPQFIFQYYREEENGRGNFPPRFSGLQFPNYSSELNVNALELDDSALYLCASSLGGRANEKLFFGSGTQLSVL.

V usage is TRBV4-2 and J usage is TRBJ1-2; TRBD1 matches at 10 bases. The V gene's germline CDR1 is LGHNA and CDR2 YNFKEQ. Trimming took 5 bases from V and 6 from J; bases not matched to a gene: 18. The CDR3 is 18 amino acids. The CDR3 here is CASSASGTGDYLDNGYTF. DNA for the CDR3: TGTGCCAGCAGCGCCTCCGGGACAGGGGATTACTTGGATAATGGCTACACCTTC.

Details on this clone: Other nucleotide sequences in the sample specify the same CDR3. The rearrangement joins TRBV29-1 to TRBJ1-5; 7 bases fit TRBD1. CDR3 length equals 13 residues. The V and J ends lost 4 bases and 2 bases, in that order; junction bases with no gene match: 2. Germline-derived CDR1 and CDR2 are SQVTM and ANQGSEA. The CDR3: CSVGTGGNQPQHF. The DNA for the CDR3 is TGCAGCGTTGGGACAGGTGGCAATCAGCCCCAGCATTTT. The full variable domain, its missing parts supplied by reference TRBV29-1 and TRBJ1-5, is SAVISQKPSRDICQRGTSLTIQCQVDSQVTMMFWYRQQPGQSLTLIATANQGSEATYESGFVIDKFPISRPNLTFSTLTVSNMSPEDSSIYLCSVGTGGNQPQHFGDGTRLSIL.

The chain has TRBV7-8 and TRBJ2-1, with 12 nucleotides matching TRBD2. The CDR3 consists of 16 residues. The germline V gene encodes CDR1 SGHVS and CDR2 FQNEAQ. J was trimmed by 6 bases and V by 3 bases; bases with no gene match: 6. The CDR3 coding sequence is TGTGCCAGCAGCTTGCGGACTAGCGGGATCCGCAATGAGCAGTTCTTC. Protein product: CASSLRTSGIRNEQFF.

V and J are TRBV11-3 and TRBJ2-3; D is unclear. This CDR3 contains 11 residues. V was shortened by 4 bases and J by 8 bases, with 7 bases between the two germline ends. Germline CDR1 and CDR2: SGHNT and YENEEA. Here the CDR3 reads CASSSGGTQYF. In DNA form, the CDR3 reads TGTGCCAGCAGCTCGGGTGGTACGCAGTATTTT.

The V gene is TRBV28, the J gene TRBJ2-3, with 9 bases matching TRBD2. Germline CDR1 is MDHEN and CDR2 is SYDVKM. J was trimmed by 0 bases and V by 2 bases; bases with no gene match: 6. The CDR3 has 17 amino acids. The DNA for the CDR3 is TGTGCCAGCAGTTTAGCTAGCGGGGCAACTAGCACAGATACGCAGTATTTT. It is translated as CASSLASGATSTDTQYF.

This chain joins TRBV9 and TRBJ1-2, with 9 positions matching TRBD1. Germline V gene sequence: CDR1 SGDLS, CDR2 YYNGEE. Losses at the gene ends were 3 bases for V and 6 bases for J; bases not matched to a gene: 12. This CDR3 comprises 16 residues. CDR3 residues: CASSAKPGQGLNGYTF. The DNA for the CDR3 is TGTGCCAGCAGCGCGAAACCGGGACAGGGCTTAAATGGCTACACCTTC.

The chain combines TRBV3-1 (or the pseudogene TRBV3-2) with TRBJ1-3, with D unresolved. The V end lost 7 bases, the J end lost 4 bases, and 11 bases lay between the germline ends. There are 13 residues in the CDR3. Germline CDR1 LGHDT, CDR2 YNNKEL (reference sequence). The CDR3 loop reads CASTSEVGNTIYF. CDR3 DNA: TGTGCCAGCACCTCAGAGGTCGGAAACACCATATATTTT.

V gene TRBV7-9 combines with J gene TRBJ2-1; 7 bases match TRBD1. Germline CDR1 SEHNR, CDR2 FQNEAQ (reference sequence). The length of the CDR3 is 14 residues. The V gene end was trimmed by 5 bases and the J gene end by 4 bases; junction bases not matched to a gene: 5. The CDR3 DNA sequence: TGTGCCAGCAGCCTACCGACAGGGTACAATGAGCAGTTCTTC. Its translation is CASSLPTGYNEQFF.

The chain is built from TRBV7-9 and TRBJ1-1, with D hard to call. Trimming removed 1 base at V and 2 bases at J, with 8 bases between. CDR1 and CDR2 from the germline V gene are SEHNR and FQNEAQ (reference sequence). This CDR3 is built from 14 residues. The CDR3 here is CASSLEQTNTEAFF. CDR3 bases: TGTGCCAGCAGCTTAGAACAGACAAACACTGAAGCTTTCTTT. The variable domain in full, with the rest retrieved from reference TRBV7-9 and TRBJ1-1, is DTGVSQNPRHKITKRGQNVTFRCDPISEHNRLYWYRQTLGQGPEFLTYFQNEAQLEKSRLLSDRFSAERPKGSFSTLEIQRTEQGDSAMYLCASSLEQTNTEAFFGQGTRLTVV.

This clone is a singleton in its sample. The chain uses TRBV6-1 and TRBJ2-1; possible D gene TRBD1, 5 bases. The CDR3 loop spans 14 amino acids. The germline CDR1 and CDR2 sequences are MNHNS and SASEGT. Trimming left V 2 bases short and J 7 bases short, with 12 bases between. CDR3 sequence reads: CASSERGWGNEQFF. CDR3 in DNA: TGTGCCAGCAGTGAAAGGGGCTGGGGTAATGAGCAGTTCTTC.

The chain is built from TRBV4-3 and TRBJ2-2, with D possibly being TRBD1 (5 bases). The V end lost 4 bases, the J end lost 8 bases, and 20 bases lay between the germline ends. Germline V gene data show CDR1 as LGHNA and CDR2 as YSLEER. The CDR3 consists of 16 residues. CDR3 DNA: TGCGCCAGCAGCCCAGCCCTAAAACCCTCAGGGGGGGAGCTGTTTTTT. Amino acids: CASSPALKPSGGELFF.

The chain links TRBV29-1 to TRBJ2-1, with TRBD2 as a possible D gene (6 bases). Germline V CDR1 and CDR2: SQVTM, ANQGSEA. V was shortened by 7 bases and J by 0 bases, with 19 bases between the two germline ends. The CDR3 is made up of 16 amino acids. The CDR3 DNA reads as TGCAGCGCCTTTAGGGGCGGGGCAAGCTCCTACAATGAGCAGTTCTTC. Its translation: CSAFRGGASSYNEQFF.